This TCR beta chain was recovered during a study of T cell responses to AZD1222 COVID-19 vaccine. General observations from the study: Dominant CD4 TCR responses targeted spike regions 160-218 and 743-854. When two AZD1222 doses had been given, Spike-specific TCR breadth and depth rose.

V trimming: 4 bases; J trimming: 6 bases; junction bases outside the gene matches: 15. This CDR3 is built from 17 residues. CDR1 and CDR2 (germline): SGHRS, YFSETQ. As to this clone: The antigen is undetermined.

Profiled with immunoSEQ multiplex PCR; TCRdb holds only in-frame clones, not every one. The sample carries under 140,000 clones, roughly 89% recorded once. The source material was peripheral blood, sampled 28 days after the second AZD1222 dose. This clonotype was sampled from an adult who received the AZD1222 COVID-19 vaccine. The chain joins TRBV5-1 to TRBJ2-3; 9 bases fit TRBD2. CDR3 sequence reads: CASSTGVAGGVTDTQYF. Here the CDR3 DNA reads TGCGCCAGCAGCACCGGAGTTGCGGGAGGGGTGACGGATACGCAGTATTTT.